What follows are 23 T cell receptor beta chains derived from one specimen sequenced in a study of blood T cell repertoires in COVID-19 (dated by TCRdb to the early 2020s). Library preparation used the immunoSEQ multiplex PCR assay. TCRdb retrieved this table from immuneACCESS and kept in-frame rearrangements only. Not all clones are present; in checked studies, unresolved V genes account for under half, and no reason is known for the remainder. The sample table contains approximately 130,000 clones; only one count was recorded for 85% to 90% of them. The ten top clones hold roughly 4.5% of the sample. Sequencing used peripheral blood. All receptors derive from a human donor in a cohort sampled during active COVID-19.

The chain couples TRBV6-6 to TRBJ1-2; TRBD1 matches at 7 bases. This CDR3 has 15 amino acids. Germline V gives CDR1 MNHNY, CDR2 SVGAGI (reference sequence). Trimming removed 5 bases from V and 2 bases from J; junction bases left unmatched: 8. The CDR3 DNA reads TGTGCCAGCAGTAACCGACAGGGAGCAAACTATGGCTACACCTTC. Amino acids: CASSNRQGANYGYTF.

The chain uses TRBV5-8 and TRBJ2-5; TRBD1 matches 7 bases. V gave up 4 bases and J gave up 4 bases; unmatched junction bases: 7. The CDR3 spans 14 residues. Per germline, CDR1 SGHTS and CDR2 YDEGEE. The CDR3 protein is CASSRGGWGETQYF. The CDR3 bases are TGTGCCAGCAGCCGAGGGGGCTGGGGAGAGACCCAGTACTTC.

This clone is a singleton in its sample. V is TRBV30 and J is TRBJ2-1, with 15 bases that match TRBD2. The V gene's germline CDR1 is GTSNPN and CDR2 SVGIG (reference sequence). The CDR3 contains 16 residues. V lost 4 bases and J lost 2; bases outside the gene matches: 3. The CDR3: CAWTGLAGGPYNEQFF. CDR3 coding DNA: TGTGCCTGGACCGGACTAGCGGGAGGGCCCTACAATGAGCAGTTCTTC.

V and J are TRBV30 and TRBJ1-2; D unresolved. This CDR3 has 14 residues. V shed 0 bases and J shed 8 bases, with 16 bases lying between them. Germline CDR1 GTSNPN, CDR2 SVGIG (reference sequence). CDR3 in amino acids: CAWSVGSMAGGYTF. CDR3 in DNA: TGTGCCTGGAGTGTGGGCAGCATGGCGGGGGGCTACACCTTC.

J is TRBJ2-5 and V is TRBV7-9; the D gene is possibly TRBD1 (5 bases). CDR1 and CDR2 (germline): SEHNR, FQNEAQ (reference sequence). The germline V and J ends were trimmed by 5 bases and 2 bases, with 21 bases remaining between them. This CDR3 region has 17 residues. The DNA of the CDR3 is TGTGCCAGCAGCCAAACCCCGAAGATGACAGAACAAGAGACCCAGTACTTC. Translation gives CASSQTPKMTEQETQYF. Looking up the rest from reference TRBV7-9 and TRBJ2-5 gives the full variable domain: DTGVSQNPRHKITKRGQNVTFRCDPISEHNRLYWYRQTLGQGPEFLTYFQNEAQLEKSRLLSDRFSAERPKGSFSTLEIQRTEQGDSAMYLCASSQTPKMTEQETQYFGPGTRLLVL.

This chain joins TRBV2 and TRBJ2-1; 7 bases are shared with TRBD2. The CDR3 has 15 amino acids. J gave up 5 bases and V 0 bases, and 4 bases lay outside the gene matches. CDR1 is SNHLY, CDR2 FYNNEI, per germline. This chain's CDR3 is CASSEAWGTNNEQFF. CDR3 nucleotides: TGTGCCAGCAGTGAAGCCTGGGGGACTAACAATGAGCAGTTCTTC.

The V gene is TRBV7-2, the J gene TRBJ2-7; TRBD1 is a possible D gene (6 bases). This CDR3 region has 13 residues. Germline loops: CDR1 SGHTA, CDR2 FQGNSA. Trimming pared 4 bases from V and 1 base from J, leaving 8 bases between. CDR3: CASSYRDSYEQYF. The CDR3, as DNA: TGTGCCAGCAGCTACAGGGATTCCTACGAGCAGTACTTC.

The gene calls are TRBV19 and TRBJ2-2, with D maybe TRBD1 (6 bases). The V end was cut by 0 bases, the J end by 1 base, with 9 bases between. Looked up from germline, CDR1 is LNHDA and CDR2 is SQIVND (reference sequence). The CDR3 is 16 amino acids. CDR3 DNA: TGTGCCAGTAGTATAGACCAGACAGGGAACACCGGGGAGCTGTTTTTT. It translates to CASSIDQTGNTGELFF. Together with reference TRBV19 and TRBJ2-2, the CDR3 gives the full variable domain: DGGITQSPKYLFRKEGQNVTLSCEQNLNHDAMYWYRQDPGQGLRLIYYSQIVNDFQKGDIAEGYSVSREKKESFPLTVTSAQKNPTAFYLCASSIDQTGNTGELFFGEGSRLTVL.

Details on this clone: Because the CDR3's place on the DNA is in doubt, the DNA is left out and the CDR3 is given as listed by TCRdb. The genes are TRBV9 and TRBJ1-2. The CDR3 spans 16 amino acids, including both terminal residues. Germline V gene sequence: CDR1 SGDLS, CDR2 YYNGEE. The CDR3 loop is CASSSSTKRRNYGYTF.

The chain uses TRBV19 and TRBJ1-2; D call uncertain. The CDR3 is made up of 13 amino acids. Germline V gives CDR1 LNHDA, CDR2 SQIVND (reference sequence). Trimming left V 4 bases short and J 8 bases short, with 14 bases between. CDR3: CASSRVPLEGYTF. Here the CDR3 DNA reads TGTGCCAGTAGTAGGGTCCCCTTGGAGGGCTACACCTTC.

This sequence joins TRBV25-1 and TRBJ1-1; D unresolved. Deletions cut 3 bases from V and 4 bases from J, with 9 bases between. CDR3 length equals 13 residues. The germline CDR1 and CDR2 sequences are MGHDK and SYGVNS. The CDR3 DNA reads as TGTGCCAGCAGTGACGCGGTCCCCACTGAAGCTTTCTTT. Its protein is CASSDAVPTEAFF.

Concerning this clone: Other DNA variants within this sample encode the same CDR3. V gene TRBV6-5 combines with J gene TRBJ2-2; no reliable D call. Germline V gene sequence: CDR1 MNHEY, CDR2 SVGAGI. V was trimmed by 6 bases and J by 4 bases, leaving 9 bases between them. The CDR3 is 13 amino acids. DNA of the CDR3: TGTGCCAGCAGCCCCCTAGGCACCGGGGAGCTGTTTTTT. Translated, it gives CASSPLGTGELFF.

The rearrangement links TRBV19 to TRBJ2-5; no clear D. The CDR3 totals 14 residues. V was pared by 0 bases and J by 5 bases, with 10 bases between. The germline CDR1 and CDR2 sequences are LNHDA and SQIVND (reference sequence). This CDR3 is CASSIDPRVETQYF. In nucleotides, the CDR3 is TGTGCCAGTAGTATAGATCCCCGGGTGGAGACCCAGTACTTC.

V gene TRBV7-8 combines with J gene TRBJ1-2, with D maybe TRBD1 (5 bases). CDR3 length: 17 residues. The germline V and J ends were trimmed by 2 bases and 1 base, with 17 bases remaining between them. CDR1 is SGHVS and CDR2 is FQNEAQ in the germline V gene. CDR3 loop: CASSLSAVAGRNYGYTF. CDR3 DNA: TGTGCCAGCAGCTTATCGGCCGTGGCAGGGCGTAACTATGGCTACACCTTC.

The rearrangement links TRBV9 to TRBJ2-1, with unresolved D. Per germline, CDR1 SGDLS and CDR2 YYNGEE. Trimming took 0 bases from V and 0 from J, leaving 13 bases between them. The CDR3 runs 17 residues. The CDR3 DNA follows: TGTGCCAGCAGCGTAGAATTAGAGGCGAGCTCCTACAATGAGCAGTTCTTC. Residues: CASSVELEASSYNEQFF.

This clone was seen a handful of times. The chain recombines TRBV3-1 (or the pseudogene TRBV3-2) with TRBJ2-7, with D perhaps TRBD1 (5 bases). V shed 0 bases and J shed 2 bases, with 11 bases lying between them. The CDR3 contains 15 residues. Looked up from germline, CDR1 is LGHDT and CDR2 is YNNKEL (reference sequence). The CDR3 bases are TGTGCCAGCAGCCAAGATCAGGACAAAACCTACGAGCAGTACTTC. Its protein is CASSQDQDKTYEQYF.

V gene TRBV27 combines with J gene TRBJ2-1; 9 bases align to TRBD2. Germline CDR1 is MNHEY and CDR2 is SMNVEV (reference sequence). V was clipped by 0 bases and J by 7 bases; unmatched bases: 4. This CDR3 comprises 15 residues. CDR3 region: CASSLSSGSGNEQFF. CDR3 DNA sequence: TGTGCCAGCAGTTTATCTAGCGGGAGTGGAAATGAGCAGTTCTTC.

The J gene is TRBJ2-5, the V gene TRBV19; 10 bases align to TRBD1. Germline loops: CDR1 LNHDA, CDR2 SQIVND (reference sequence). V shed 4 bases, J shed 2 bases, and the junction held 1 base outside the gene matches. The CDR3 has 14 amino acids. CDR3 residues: CASSTDRGQETQYF. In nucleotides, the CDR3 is TGTGCCAGTAGTACGGACAGGGGGCAAGAGACCCAGTACTTC.

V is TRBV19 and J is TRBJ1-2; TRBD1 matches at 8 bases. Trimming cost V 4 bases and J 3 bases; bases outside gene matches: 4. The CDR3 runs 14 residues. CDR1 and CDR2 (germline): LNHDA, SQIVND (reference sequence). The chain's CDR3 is CASSRGQDYYGYTF. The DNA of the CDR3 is TGTGCCAGTAGTAGGGGACAGGACTACTATGGCTACACCTTC.

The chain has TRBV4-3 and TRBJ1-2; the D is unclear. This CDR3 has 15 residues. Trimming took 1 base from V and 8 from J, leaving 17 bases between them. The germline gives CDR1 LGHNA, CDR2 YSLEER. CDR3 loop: CASSQVPLNSNGYTF. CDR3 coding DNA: TGCGCCAGCAGCCAAGTTCCTCTCAATTCTAACGGCTACACCTTC.

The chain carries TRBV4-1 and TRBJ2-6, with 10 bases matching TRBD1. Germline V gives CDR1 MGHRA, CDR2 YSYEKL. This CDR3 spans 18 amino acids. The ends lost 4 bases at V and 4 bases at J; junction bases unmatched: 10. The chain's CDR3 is CASSPAGTGVWGANVLTF. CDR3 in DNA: TGCGCCAGCAGCCCCGCCGGGACAGGGGTATGGGGGGCCAACGTCCTGACTTTC.

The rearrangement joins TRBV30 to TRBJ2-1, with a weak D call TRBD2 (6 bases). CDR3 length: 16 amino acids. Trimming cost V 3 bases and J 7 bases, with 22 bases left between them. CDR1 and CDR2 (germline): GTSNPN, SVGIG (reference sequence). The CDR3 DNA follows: TGTGCCTGGAGCCTAAGGAGGATTGGTAGCGGTAATGAGCAGTTCTTC. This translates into CAWSLRRIGSGNEQFF.

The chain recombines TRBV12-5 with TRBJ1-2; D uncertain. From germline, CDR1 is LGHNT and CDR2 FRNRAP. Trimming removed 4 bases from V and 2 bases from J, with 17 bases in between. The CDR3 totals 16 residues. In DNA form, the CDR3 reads TGTGCTAGTGGTTCCCACATTGACCGGGGAAACTATGGCTACACCTTC. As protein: CASGSHIDRGNYGYTF.